Sequencing of this T cell receptor beta chain was carried out in a study of cytomegalovirus exposure and HLA in healthy donors (dated by TCRdb to between 2016 and 2019). Background for the entire study: An earlier analysis of 587 of the donors reported 276 Gb of sequence data and around 120 million unique TCR beta sequences obtained from about 200 million T cells. The genetic ancestry cluster associated with self-reported Caucasian donors included roughly four fifths of the 398 genotyped donors. The number of typed donors differed by locus: about 620-630 for A, B, C, DRB1 and DQB1; approximately 540 for DQA1; approximately 600 for DPA1; and roughly 490 for DPB1. A separate validation cohort of 100 to 150 different subjects was used in addition to the approximately 700-subject first cohort. Five DR-DQ haplotypes were handled as single units for association and clustering, since linkage in the cohort was strong. An early release that covered some 630 HLA-typed donors contained approximately 320 gigabases of sequencing data and roughly 84 million unique TCR sequences. A later genetic analysis took genome-wide SNP genotypes for about 65% of the 666 donors and used that subset as a discovery cohort. All discovery cohort repertoires had been generated using a single sequencing platform. HLA typing included class I and class II loci at four-digit resolution. Across around 400 genotyped donors of the cohort, an average of about 220,000 unique TCR beta nucleotide sequences per donor were sequenced, and approximately 19% of those sequences were non-productive. Rather than using new phenotypic data, the later analysis identified candidate immune exposures from TCR beta sequences and from how often those sequences occurred across donors. In a later analysis, previously published TCR beta repertoires from several hundred donors were re-analyzed and high-resolution HLA genotyping was added so that TCR occurrence patterns could be studied. The aim of the study was to test whether cataloging public T cell receptors could identify signatures of past pathogen exposure. Donor age, sex, ethnicity and CMV serostatus were compiled together with the repertoire data. An earlier analysis of 587 of the donors applied high-throughput TCR beta sequencing to assess whether each TCR beta V gene segment acted as functional or pseudogenic. To predict cytomegalovirus infection status, the study combined high-throughput TCR immunosequencing, statistical association of individual TCRs with disease status, and machine learning. The study used immunosequencing to profile the T cell repertoires of about 670 subjects and linked those repertoires to cytomegalovirus serostatus.

Libraries were prepared through the immunoSEQ multiplex PCR assay. For the multiplex PCR, a mixture combining 60 forward primers for TCR Vbeta segments and 13 reverse primers for TCR Jbeta segments was used. Amplification of the CDR3 region of rearranged TCR beta genes was performed with a multiplex PCR assay on genomic DNA. The Illumina HiSeq System was used to sequence the amplified TCR beta libraries as 87-base-pair reads. The study's processing was this. A later analysis counted about 80 million unique TCR beta chains across the 650 to 800 repertoires, and some 12 million of these chains were shared by at least two donors. A nearest-neighbor algorithm error-corrected the raw reads and collapsed the reads into unique sequences, merging closely related sequences to remove PCR and sequencing errors. V, D and J gene segments were assigned by aligning CDR3 sequences to IMGT reference sequences. For a sequence to be retained, at least a six-nucleotide match to both a V gene segment and a J gene segment was required. Rearrangements were called productive when the CDR3 lacked stop codons and stayed in frame with V and J; all others were non-productive. CDR3 was defined by IMGT convention, running from the second conserved V-encoded cysteine to the conserved J-encoded phenylalanine. The earlier analysis of fewer than 700 of the donors excluded sequences that lacked an unambiguous match to a single V gene segment. An earlier analysis of a few hundred of the donors classified V segments as functional when productive rearrangements were above 56.7% and as segregating when the standard deviation between donors was above 5%. A statistical classification framework was built to diagnose cytomegalovirus status from the catalog of TCR beta chain sequences. In a later analysis, TCR nucleotide sequences were compared against IMGT/GENE-DB human TR gene sequences so that V and J genes could be assigned. In a later analysis, CDR3 sequences and most-parsimonious VDJ recombination scenarios were assigned using the TCRdist pipeline. In a later analysis, each TCR beta chain was defined by its CDR3 amino acid sequence together with its V-gene family, and reads without a unique V-gene family were excluded. As a way to deal with suspected cross-contamination and a sequencing artifact, a later analysis dropped roughly 620 nucleotide sequences that were highly shared and had low generation probability. In a later analysis, a clonal expansion index was calculated for each public chain from normalized within-repertoire ranks of inferred template counts. In a later analysis, generation probabilities were computed with a VDJ recombination model fitted to out-of-frame rearrangements, and the resulting probabilities were checked against IGoR. A later analysis scored TCR-TCR, TCR-HLA and TCR-CMV co-occurrence with hypergeometric tests, applying a repertoire-size bias correction to TCR pairs. A later analysis estimated false discovery rates by permuting HLA or CMV assignments 20 times. In a later analysis, co-occurring TCRs were grouped using DBSCAN, with TCRdist sequence similarity added in when clustering inside HLA-allele-positive subsets. Repertoires with fewer than 30,000 or more than 120,000 public chains, plus five repertoires with anomalous nucleotide sharing, were excluded from co-occurrence clustering. Imported from immuneACCESS, the table was reduced by TCRdb to in-frame sequences with V and J called. These copies leave out some clones; in studies compared against another copy, an unresolved V gene accounts for under half, and the cause of the remainder is not known. That table is the source of V, J and clone size, and D and trimming were worked out from the DNA. The sample includes fewer than 150,000 clones, with 80% to 85% observed a single time. 1.2% of the sample comes from the top ten.

Spanning cysteine to phenylalanine, the CDR3 consists of 14 amino acids. Only the CDR3 portion is preserved as DNA: 42 bases, with reading frame beginning at the first base. From the germline V gene (reference sequence), CDR1 is MNHNY and CDR2 is SVGAGI. V is cut back by 6 bases and J by 10 bases, with 11 bases in the junction unmatched. A word on this clone: There is no known antigen for this receptor. The sample holds no much larger clone one base away, and base qualities are not on file.

Points the paper makes about the study in general: In vitro tests confirmed that a few of the cytomegalovirus-associated TCR beta chains recognize cytomegalovirus antigens. The study listed 164 TCR beta chains as associated with cytomegalovirus. A later analysis reported that several top co-occurrence clusters appeared linked to parvovirus B19, influenza, CMV and Epstein-Barr virus. A later analysis found that most CMV-associated TCR beta chains appeared HLA-restricted, with HLA associations seemingly driven largely by CMV exposure. In a later genetic analysis, fewer N-insertions in productive TCRs were reported among donors in an Asian-associated ancestry cluster than the approximately 710-donor mean. Sequencing depth was assumed to be roughly uniform across donors in the presence/absence analyses, though that assumption may not hold. A cluster of highly shared sequence variants was judged likely to represent a technical artifact of the sequencing pipeline. In a later analysis, HLA-associated TCR beta chains showed more clonal expansion and lower generation probabilities than non-associated chains that were equally common. For the cohort, immune exposure information was limited to CMV serostatus. The cohort was sequenced for TCR beta chains only, and without alpha or paired-chain data the features that could be detected were limited. According to the authors, the approach could potentially be generalized to other disease states and immunological phenotypes. In both the original and validation cohorts, the classifier was reported to diagnose cytomegalovirus status with high specificity and sensitivity. A later analysis found that TCR association rates varied across HLA loci, with DRB1 alleles showing the most associated TCRs and HLA-C alleles the fewest. A further reported finding was that TCR beta sequences accurately predicted the HLA-A and HLA-B alleles for most subjects in the first cohort. An association between a missense DCLRE1C variant and V-gene and J-gene trimming of TCR beta chains was found in a later genetic analysis and replicated in an independent cohort. Because HLA typing was unavailable for some donors at each locus, only the typed subset was used in association tests. Most TCR sequences were seen in very few donors, while some public TCRs were found in many individuals. A later analysis associated about 17,000 TCR beta sequences with specific HLA alleles at a false discovery rate of 0.05. Broadly in line with IMGT annotations, most TCR beta V segments showed up in productive rearrangements about 87% or about 30% of the time in an earlier analysis of some 590 of the donors. About 15 rarely observed V segments, including chromosome 9 orphons, were excluded from the earlier analysis of a few hundred of the donors because counts were too low. The 87-base-pair reads could not distinguish some IMGT-functional V segments, including TRBV6-2 and TRBV6-3, so those segments were excluded. When HLA alleles, especially DR and DQ, strongly co-occurred, attributing TCR associations to individual alleles was difficult. Linkage disequilibrium might explain the correlated functional status among segregating V segments, but an unknown experimental factor could not be ruled out.

The cohort comprised several hundred healthy bone marrow donors. Cohort members were all nominally healthy when sampled, although unrecorded immune exposures were likely present. The donor was CMV seronegative and belonged to the group of around 350 seronegative cohort members. A peripheral blood sample was collected from each donor, and TCR beta sequencing was performed on peripheral blood mononuclear cells. The Qiagen DNeasy Blood Extraction Kit was used to extract genomic DNA from the blood cell samples. The chain is made from TRBV6-6 and TRBJ2-7, and TRBD1 aligns with 11 junction nucleotides. The TCR comes from a female donor in good health and CMV-seronegative. The sample consisted of PBMCs. The CDR3: CASSPGQGAGLQYF. The DNA sequence is given as TGTGCCAGCAGCCCTGGACAGGGGGCTGGGTTACAGTACTTC.